This record looks at one T cell receptor (beta chain) sequence and its context. Its antigen remains unknown. The data were obtained in a study of PD-1 blockade in classical Hodgkin lymphoma. Study-wide points: Newly diagnosed patients had diversity similar to the baseline diversity of complete responders. The study found that TCR diversity rose significantly by C4D1 in CD4+ but not CD8+ cells. A reduction in baseline TCR diversity was reportedly seen in newly diagnosed patients relative to healthy donors. The authors have not defined what causes the repertoire differences, possibly disease activity or prior therapy.

Brentuximab vedotin exposure varied, and every patient relapsed after autologous stem cell transplantation. Here immunoSEQ multiplex PCR was the method, and the copy in TCRdb shows in-frame clones only, minus some. This sample carries 80,000 to 100,000 clones, roughly 92% of them seen once, and the ten largest clones take roughly 3%. The CDR3 consists of 14 residues. The V end lost 5 bases, the J end lost 7 bases, and 17 bases lay between the germline ends. The V gene's germline CDR1 is GTSNPN and CDR2 SVGIG (reference sequence). The sample consisted of peripheral blood mononuclear cells (PBMCs), taken at baseline. The chain recombines TRBV30 with TRBJ1-4, with TRBD1 as a possible D gene (6 bases). This TCR came from a human donor with classical Hodgkin lymphoma. The CDR3 spells CAWGVPGAAEKLFF. CDR3 coding DNA: TGTGCCTGGGGGGTGCCGGGGGCGGCTGAAAAACTGTTTTTT.